The sequence of this T cell receptor (beta chain) was determined in a study of cytomegalovirus exposure and HLA in healthy donors. Between the trimmed V and J ends, which lost 4 bases and 5 bases, there was a span of 5 bases. Per the germline V gene, CDR1 is MGHDK and CDR2 is SYGVNS. This CDR3 contains 11 residues. General observations from the study: Sequencing likely produced, as an artifact, a cluster of highly shared sequence variants. Among TCR beta chains, those listed as cytomegalovirus-associated numbered 164. Donors belonging to an Asian-associated ancestry cluster reportedly showed fewer N-insertions in productive TCRs than the approximately 700-donor mean, according to what a later analysis found.

Use of 60 Vbeta and 13 Jbeta primers characterized the PCR. Here immunoSEQ multiplex PCR was the method, and the copy in TCRdb shows in-frame clones only, minus some. The sample holds about 150,000 clones; 80% are singletons and the top ten take approximately 15%. This clone was seen more than once but under ten times. Its target is not known. The sample consisted of PBMCs. This receptor was obtained from a woman in her 40s in good health and CMV-seronegative. The V call is TRBV25-1, the J call TRBJ1-2, with no clear D. The CDR3 is CASSGAYGYTF. The CDR3 nucleotides read TGTGCCAGCAGTGGCGCGTATGGCTACACCTTC.